Listed below are T cell receptor beta chains from one sample, sequenced in a study of blood T cell repertoires in COVID-19. Sequencing used immunoSEQ multiplex PCR; TCRdb keeps in-frame clones, though not all of them. The sample contains about 260,000 clones, more than 85% of which appear only once. Material: peripheral blood. Source of these receptors: a young adult with COVID-19, enrolled during active disease. Each CDR3 is given with its conserved first and last residue. The D gene is left open where the match is weak. Size values are once, few and many counts, or a class for expanded clones, and some rows have none.

. | TRBJ1-1 | TRBV5-1 | . | CASSEQGGNTEAFF | TGCGCCAGCAGCGAACAGGGTGGGAACACTGAAGCTTTCTTT
. | TRBJ2-1 | TRBV28 | once | CASSTAGYNEQFF | TGTGCCAGCAGTACGGCGGGATACAATGAGCAGTTCTTC
. | TRBJ2-7 | TRBV7-9 | . | CASSSGLEAYEQYF | TGTGCCAGCAGTTCAGGCCTTGAAGCCTACGAGCAGTACTTC
. | TRBJ1-1 | TRBV5-1 | few | CASSLAQGNTEAFF | TGCGCCAGCAGCTTGGCCCAGGGGAACACTGAAGCTTTCTTT
. | TRBJ1-5 | TRBV18 | . | CASSSGQSSNQPQHF | TGTGCCAGCTCCTCGGGTCAATCTAGCAATCAGCCCCAGCATTTT
. | TRBJ1-5 | TRBV27 | . | CASSLLGGNQPQHF | TGTGCCAGCAGCCTGTTAGGGGGCAATCAGCCCCAGCATTTT
TRBD1 | TRBJ1-2 | TRBV19 | . | CASSTGGDGYTF | TGTGCCAGCTCGACAGGGGGTGACGGCTACACCTTC
. | TRBJ1-2 | TRBV27 | . | CASSARPGVLEGYTF | TGTGCCAGCAGTGCCCGTCCAGGGGTGCTGGAGGGCTACACCTTC
. | TRBJ1-3 | TRBV7-9 | . | CASSYNKGQSGNTIYF | TGTGCCAGCAGTTACAACAAAGGACAGTCTGGAAACACCATATATTTT
. | TRBJ2-1 | TRBV5-4 | . | CASSQDALEQFF | TGTGCCAGCAGCCAGGATGCTCTTGAGCAGTTCTTC
. | TRBJ1-1 | TRBV5-4 | . | CASSLGGEAFF | TGTGCCAGCAGCTTAGGTGGGGAGGCTTTCTTT
. | TRBJ1-4 | TRBV28 | . | CASSLNRQRPDEKLFF | TGTGCCAGCAGCTTAAACCGACAGCGTCCGGATGAAAAACTGTTTTTT
. | TRBJ2-5 | TRBV2 | . | CASSEVLLETQYF | TGTGCCAGCAGTGAAGTACTATTGGAGACCCAGTACTTC
. | TRBJ1-1 | TRBV13 | . | CASSSQGMNTEAFF | TGTGCCAGCAGCTCACAGGGAATGAACACTGAAGCTTTCTTT
TRBD2 | TRBJ2-3 | TRBV3-1/TRBV3-2 | . | CASSQEGLATNPLYF | TGTGCCAGCAGCCAAGAAGGACTAGCGACGAATCCACTGTATTTT
TRBD2 | TRBJ2-7 | TRBV27 | . | CASSGVAGTYEQYF | TGTGCCAGCTCTGGGGTAGCGGGAACCTACGAGCAGTACTTC
TRBD2 | TRBJ2-1 | TRBV7-2 | . | CASSSLLAGGYEQFF | TGTGCCAGCAGCTCCTTACTAGCGGGAGGCTATGAGCAGTTCTTC
TRBD1 | TRBJ1-4 | TRBV5-1 | . | CASSSTGIPATNEKLFF | TGCGCCAGCAGCTCGACAGGGATACCTGCAACTAATGAAAAACTGTTTTTT
. | TRBJ2-3 | TRBV9 | . | CASSGGSTDTQYF | TGTGCCAGCAGCGGCGGGAGCACAGATACGCAGTATTTT
. | TRBJ2-7 | TRBV9 | once | CASSVVSGYEQYF | TGTGCCAGCAGCGTAGTTTCCGGCTACGAGCAGTACTTC
TRBD2 | TRBJ2-6 | TRBV5-1 | . | CASRPGTSGISGANVLTF | TGCGCCAGCAGACCCGGGACTAGCGGGATCTCTGGGGCCAACGTCCTGACTTTC
TRBD2 | TRBJ2-1 | TRBV19 | . | CASASGGVYNEQFF | TGTGCCAGCGCTAGCGGAGGGGTCTACAATGAGCAGTTCTTC
. | TRBJ1-6 | TRBV6-5 | once | CASTGGSPLHF | TGTGCCAGCACCGGGGGGTCACCCCTCCACTTT
. | TRBJ2-6 | TRBV19 | once | CLREAGANVLTF | TGTCTTAGGGAGGCTGGGGCCAACGTCCTGACTTTC
. | TRBJ2-7 | TRBV12-5 | once | CASGLVTGHQTGEQYF | TGTGCTAGTGGTTTGGTCACGGGACACCAAACAGGGGAGCAGTACTTC
. | TRBJ1-5 | TRBV19 | . | CASNQGPQPQHF | TGTGCCAGTAACCAGGGCCCTCAGCCCCAGCATTTT
TRBD2 | TRBJ2-1 | TRBV2 | . | CASSETGGRAPNEQFF | TGTGCCAGCAGCGAAACGGGCGGGAGGGCCCCCAATGAGCAGTTCTTC
. | TRBJ2-7 | TRBV18 | . | CASSPPVSSYEQYF | TGTGCCAGCTCACCACCGGTTAGTTCCTACGAGCAGTACTTC
TRBD1 | TRBJ2-7 | TRBV2 | . | CASSEGQAPYEQYF | TGTGCCAGCAGTGAGGGACAGGCCCCCTACGAGCAGTACTTC
. | TRBJ1-5 | TRBV7-8 | . | CASSLAGLYSNQPQHF | TGTGCCAGCAGCTTAGCGGGACTTTATAGCAATCAGCCCCAGCATTTT
TRBD1 | TRBJ1-1 | TRBV2 | . | CASRLGQGTEAFF | TGTGCCAGCAGATTAGGACAGGGCACTGAAGCTTTCTTT
. | TRBJ2-7 | TRBV11-1 | once | CASSSYSGSYEQYF | TGTGCCAGCAGCTCCTATAGCGGCTCCTACGAGCAGTACTTC
. | TRBJ2-3 | TRBV5-3 | . | CAGSSTDTQYF | TGTGCCGGGAGCAGCACAGATACGCAGTATTTT
TRBD1 | TRBJ1-1 | TRBV19 | . | CASSIDPAGGNWNTEAFF | TGTGCCAGTAGTATAGATCCCGCAGGGGGAAATTGGAACACTGAAGCTTTCTTT
TRBD2 | TRBJ2-1 | TRBV4-1 | . | CASSVGTSYEQFF | TGCGCCAGCAGCGTCGGGACTAGTTATGAGCAGTTCTTC
TRBD2 | TRBJ2-1 | TRBV4-1 | . | CASSQGSSGSSYNEQFF | TGCGCCAGCAGCCAAGGCTCTAGCGGAAGCTCCTACAATGAGCAGTTCTTC
TRBD1 | TRBJ1-4 | TRBV4-1 | . | CASSQGRDRDEKLFF | TGCGCCAGCAGCCAAGGACGGGACAGGGATGAAAAACTGTTTTTT
TRBD1 | TRBJ2-1 | TRBV14 | . | CASSLTGVYNEQFF | TGTGCCAGCAGCCTGACAGGGGTATACAATGAGCAGTTCTTC
TRBD1 | TRBJ1-1 | TRBV29-1 | . | CSAGGQGARTEAFF | TGCAGCGCTGGGGGGCAGGGGGCTAGGACTGAAGCTTTCTTT
. | TRBJ2-7 | TRBV5-5 | once | CASSLAGSGYEQYF | TGTGCCAGCAGCCTCGCGGGGTCGGGGTACGAGCAGTACTTC
TRBD2 | TRBJ2-7 | TRBV29-1 | . | CSVAFGGDEQYF | TGCAGCGTTGCCTTCGGGGGGGACGAGCAGTACTTC
. | TRBJ1-5 | TRBV24-1 | once | CATRGPGDQPQHF | TGTGCCACCAGGGGTCCAGGGGATCAGCCCCAGCATTTT
. | TRBJ2-3 | TRBV4-1 | . | CASSQGHGTDTQYF | TGCGCCAGCAGCCAAGGACACGGCACAGATACGCAGTATTTT
TRBD1 | TRBJ1-4 | TRBV7-9 | . | CASSQDRGTNEKLFF | TGTGCCAGCAGCCAAGACAGGGGAACTAATGAAAAACTGTTTTTT
. | TRBJ2-3 | TRBV10-2 | . | CASSTGTSTDTQYF | TGCGCCAGCAGTACGGGGACTAGCACAGATACGCAGTATTTT
TRBD1 | TRBJ2-3 | TRBV7-9 | . | CASSLEFPGQGPGDTQYF | TGTGCCAGCAGCTTAGAGTTCCCGGGACAGGGGCCCGGAGATACGCAGTATTTT
TRBD2 | TRBJ2-1 | TRBV7-2 | . | CASSWGGNEQFF | TGTGCCAGCAGCTGGGGAGGGAATGAGCAGTTCTTC